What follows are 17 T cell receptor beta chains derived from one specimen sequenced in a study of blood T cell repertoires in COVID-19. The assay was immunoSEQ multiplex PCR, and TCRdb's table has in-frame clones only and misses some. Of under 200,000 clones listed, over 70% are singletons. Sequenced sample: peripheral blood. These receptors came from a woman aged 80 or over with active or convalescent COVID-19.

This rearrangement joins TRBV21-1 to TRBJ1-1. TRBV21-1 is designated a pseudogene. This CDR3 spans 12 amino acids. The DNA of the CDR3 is TGTGCCAGCAGCCGAACTCGTTTTGAAGCTTTCTTT. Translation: CASSRTRFEAFF.

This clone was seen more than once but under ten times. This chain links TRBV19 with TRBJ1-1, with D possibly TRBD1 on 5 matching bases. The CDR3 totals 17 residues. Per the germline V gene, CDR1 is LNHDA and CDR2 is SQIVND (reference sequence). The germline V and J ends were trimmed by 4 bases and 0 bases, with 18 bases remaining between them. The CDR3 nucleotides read TGTGCCAGTAGTACTAGAAGCAGGGTTGGGGTGAACACTGAAGCTTTCTTT. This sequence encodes CASSTRSRVGVNTEAFF.

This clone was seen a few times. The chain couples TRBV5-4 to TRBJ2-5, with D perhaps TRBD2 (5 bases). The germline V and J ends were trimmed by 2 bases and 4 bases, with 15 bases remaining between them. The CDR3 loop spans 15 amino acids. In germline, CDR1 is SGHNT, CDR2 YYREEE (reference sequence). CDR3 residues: CASSFGGERTETQYF. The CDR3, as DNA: TGTGCCAGCAGCTTTGGTGGGGAGCGGACAGAGACCCAGTACTTC. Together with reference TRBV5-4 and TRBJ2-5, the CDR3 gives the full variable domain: ETGVTQSPTHLIKTRGQQVTLRCSSQSGHNTVSWYQQALGQGPQFIFQYYREEENGRGNFPPRFSGLQFPNYSSELNVNALELDDSALYLCASSFGGERTETQYFGPGTRLLVL.

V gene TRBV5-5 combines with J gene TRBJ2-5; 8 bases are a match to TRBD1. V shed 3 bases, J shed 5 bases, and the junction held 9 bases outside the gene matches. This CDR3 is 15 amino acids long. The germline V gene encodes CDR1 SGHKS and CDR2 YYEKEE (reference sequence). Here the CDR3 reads CASSSDGQGGETQYF. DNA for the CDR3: TGTGCCAGCAGCTCGGATGGACAGGGTGGGGAGACCCAGTACTTC.

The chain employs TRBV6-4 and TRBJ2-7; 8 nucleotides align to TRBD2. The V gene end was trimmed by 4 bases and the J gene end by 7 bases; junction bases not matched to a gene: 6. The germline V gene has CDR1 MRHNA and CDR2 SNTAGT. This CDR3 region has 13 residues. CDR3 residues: CASSVGTGGEQYF. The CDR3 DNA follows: TGTGCCAGCAGTGTTGGGACGGGAGGGGAGCAGTACTTC.

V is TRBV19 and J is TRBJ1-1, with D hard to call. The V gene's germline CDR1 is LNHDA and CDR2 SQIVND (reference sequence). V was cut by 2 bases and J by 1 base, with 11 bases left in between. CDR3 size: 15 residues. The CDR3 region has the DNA TGTGCCAGTAGTATACCCCTCCCAGGGAACACTGAAGCTTTCTTT. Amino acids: CASSIPLPGNTEAFF.

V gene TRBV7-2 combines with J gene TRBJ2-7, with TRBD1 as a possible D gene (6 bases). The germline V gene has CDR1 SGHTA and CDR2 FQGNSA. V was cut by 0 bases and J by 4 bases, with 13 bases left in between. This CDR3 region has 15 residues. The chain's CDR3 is CASSLAPGHSYEQYF. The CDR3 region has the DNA TGTGCCAGCAGCTTAGCCCCGGGACATTCGTACGAGCAGTACTTC.

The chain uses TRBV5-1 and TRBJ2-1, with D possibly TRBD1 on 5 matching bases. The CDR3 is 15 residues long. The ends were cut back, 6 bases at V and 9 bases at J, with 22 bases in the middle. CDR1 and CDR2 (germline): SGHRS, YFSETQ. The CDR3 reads CASKGAIGAIGEQFF. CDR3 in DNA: TGCGCCAGCAAAGGTGCCATAGGGGCCATTGGTGAGCAGTTCTTC.

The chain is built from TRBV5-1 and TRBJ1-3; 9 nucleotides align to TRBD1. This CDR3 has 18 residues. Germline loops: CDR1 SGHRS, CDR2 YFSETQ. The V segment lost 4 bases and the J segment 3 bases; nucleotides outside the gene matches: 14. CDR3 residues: CASSLRDRESVGGNTIYF. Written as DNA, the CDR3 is TGCGCCAGCAGCCTCCGGGACAGGGAGTCAGTGGGTGGAAACACCATATATTTT.

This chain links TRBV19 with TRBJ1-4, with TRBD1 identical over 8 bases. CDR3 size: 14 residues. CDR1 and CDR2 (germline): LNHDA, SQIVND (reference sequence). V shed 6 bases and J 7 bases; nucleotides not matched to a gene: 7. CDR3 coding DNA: TGTGCCAGTAGGCCAGGGGGCCAAGGTGAAAAACTGTTTTTT. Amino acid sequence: CASRPGGQGEKLFF.

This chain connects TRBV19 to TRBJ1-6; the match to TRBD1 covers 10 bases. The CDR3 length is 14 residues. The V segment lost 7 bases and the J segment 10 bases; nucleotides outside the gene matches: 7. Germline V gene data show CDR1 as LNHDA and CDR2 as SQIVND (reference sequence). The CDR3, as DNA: TGTGCCAGTACCCCGGGGACAGGGGTCTCACCCCTCCACTTT. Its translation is CASTPGTGVSPLHF.

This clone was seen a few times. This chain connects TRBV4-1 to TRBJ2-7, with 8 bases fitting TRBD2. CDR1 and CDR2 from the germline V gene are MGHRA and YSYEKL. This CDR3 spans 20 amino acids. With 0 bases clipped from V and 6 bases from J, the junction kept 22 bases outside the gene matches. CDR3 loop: CASSQDGPGWGTSGRREQYF. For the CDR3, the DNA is TGCGCCAGCAGCCAAGATGGGCCTGGGTGGGGAACTAGCGGCCGTCGCGAGCAGTACTTC.

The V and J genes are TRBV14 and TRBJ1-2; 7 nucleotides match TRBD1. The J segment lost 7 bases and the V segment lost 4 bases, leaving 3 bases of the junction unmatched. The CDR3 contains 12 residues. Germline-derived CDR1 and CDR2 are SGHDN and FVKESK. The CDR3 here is CASSPDRTGYTF. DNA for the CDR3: TGTGCCAGCAGCCCGGACAGGACTGGCTACACCTTC.

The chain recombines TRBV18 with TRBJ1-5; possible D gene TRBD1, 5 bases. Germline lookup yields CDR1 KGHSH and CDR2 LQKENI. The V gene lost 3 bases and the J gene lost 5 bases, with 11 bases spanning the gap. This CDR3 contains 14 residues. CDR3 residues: CASSPTVNDQPQHF. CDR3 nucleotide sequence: TGTGCCAGCTCACCGACAGTAAACGATCAGCCCCAGCATTTT.

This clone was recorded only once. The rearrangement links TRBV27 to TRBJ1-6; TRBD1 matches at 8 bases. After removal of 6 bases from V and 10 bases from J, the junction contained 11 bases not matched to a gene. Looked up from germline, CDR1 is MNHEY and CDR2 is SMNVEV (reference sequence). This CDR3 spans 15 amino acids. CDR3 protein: CASRLGTGGRSPLHF. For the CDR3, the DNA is TGTGCCAGCAGATTAGGGACAGGCGGGCGATCACCCCTCCACTTT.

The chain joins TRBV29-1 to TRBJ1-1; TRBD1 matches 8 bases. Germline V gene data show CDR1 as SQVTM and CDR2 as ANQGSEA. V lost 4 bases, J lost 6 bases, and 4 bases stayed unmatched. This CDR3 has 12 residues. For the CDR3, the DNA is TGCAGCGTTGCTGGACAGGGCCCTGAAGCTTTCTTT. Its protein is CSVAGQGPEAFF.

The CDR3 loop reads CASRDPGETNEKLFF. The CDR3 DNA is TGTGCCAGCAGGGACCCAGGGGAGACTAATGAAAAACTGTTTTTT. The genes are TRBV6-5 and TRBJ1-4, with D possibly matching TRBD1 (6 bases). With 6 bases removed from V and 2 bases from J, the gap between germline ends came to 13 bases. This CDR3 comprises 15 residues. Looked up from germline, CDR1 is MNHEY and CDR2 is SVGAGI.